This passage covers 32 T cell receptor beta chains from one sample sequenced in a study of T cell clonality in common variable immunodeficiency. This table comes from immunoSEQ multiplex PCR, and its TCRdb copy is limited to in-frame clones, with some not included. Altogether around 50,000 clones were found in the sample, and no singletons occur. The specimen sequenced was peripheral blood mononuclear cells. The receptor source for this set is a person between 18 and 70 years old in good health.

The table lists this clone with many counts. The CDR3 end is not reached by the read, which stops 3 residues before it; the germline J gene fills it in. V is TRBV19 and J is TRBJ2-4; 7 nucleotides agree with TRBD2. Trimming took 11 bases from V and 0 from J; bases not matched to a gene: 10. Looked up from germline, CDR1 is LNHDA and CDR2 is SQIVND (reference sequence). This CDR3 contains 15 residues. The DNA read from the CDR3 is TGTGCCTCTGGGGGGGGGTTCCTAGCCAAAAACATT. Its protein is CASGGGFLAKNI. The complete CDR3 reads CASGGGFLAKNIQYF.

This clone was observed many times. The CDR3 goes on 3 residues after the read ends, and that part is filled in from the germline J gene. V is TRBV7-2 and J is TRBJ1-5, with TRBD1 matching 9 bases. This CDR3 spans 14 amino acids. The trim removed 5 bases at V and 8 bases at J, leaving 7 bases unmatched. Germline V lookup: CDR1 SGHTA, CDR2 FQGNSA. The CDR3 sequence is CASSVRDRAKPQHF. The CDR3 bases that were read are TGTGCCAGCAGCGTCCGGGACAGGGCCAAGCCC. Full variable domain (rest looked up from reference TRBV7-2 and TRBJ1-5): GAGVSQSPSNKVTEKGKDVELRCDPISGHTALYWYRQSLGQGLEFLIYFQGNSAPDKSGLPSDRFSAERTGGSVSTLTIQRTQQEDSAVYLCASSVRDRAKPQHFGDGTRLSIL.

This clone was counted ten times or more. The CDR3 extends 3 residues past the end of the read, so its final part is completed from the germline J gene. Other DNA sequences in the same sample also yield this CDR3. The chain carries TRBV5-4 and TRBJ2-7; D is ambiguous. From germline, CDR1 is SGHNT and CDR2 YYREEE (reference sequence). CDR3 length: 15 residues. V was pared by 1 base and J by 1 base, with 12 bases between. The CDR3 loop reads CASSLSRGSSYEQYF. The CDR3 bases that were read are TGTGCCAGCAGCTTGAGTCGCGGCAGTTCCTACGAG.

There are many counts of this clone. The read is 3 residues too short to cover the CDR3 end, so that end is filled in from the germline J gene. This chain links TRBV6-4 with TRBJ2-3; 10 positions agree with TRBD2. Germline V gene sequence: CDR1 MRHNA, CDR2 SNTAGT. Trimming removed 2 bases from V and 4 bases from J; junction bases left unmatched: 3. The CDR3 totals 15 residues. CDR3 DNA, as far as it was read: TGTGCCAGCAGTGACGGAAGCGGGGGGGCAGATACG. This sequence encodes CASSDGSGGADT. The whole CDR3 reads CASSDGSGGADTQYF.

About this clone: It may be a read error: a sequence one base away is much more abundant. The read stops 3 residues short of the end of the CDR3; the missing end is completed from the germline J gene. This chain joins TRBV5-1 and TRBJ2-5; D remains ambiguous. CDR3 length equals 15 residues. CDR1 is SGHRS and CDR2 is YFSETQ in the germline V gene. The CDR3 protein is CASSLGQVGADTQYF. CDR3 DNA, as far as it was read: TGCGCCAGCAGCTTGGGGCAGGTCGGAGCAGATACC. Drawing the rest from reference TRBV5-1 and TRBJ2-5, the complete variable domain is KAGVTQTPRYLIKTRGQQVTLSCSPISGHRSVSWYQQTPGQGLQFLFEYFSETQRNKGNFPGRFSGRQFSNSRSEMNVSTLELGDSALYLCASSLGQVGADTQYFGPGTRLLVL.

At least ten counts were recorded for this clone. CDR3 DNA, as far as it was read: TGTGCCAGCAGTTTAGCGTCCGGTCTAAGCAATCAGCCC. As protein: CASSLASGLSNQP. The full CDR3 protein reads CASSLASGLSNQPQHF. This sequence joins TRBV12-3 or TRBV12-4 and TRBJ1-5; no definite D call. Read data end 3 residues before the CDR3 end; the end is taken from the germline J gene. V lost 0 bases and J 1 base, leaving 10 bases between the germline ends. This CDR3 spans 16 amino acids.

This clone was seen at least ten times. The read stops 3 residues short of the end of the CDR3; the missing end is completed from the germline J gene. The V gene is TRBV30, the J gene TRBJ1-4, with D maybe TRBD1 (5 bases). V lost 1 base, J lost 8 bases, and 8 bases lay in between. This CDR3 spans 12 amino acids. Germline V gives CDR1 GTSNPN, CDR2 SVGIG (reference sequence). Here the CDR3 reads CAWSGGREKLFF. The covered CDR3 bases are TGTGCCTGGAGTGGGGGCCGGGAAAAA.

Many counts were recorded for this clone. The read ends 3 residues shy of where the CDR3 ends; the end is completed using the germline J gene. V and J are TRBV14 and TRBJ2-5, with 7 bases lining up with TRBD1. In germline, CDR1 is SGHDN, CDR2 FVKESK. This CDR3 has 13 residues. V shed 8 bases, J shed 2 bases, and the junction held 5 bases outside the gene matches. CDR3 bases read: TGTGCCAGCGGCCGACAGGGACAAGAGACC. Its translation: CASGRQGQET. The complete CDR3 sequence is CASGRQGQETQYF.

Incomplete CDR3 DNA: TGTGCCAGCAGCCCCGGTTCGACC. This translates into CASSPGST. The full CDR3 is CASSPGSTQYF. This chain links TRBV6-2 or TRBV6-3 with TRBJ2-5; D remains unclear. The DNA ends 3 residues before the CDR3 does, and the rest of the CDR3 is filled in from the germline J gene. V lost 6 bases, J lost 7 bases, and 9 bases lay in between. Per the germline V gene, CDR1 is MNHEY and CDR2 is SVGEGT. The CDR3 sequence is 11 residues long.

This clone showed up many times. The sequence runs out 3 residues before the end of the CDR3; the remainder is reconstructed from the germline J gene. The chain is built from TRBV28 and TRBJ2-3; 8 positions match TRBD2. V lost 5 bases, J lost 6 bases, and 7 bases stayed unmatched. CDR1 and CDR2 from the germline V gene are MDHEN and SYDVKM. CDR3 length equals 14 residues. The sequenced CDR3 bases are TGTGCCAGCAGTCCAGCGGGGGCCTCGGATACG. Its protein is CASSPAGASDT. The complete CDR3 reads CASSPAGASDTQYF.

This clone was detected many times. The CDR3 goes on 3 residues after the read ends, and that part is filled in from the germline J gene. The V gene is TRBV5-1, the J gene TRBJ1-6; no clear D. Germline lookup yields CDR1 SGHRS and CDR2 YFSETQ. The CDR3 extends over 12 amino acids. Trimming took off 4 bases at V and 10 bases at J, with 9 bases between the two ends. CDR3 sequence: CASSAGRSPLHF. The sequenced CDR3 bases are TGCGCCAGCAGCGCAGGAAGGTCACCC.

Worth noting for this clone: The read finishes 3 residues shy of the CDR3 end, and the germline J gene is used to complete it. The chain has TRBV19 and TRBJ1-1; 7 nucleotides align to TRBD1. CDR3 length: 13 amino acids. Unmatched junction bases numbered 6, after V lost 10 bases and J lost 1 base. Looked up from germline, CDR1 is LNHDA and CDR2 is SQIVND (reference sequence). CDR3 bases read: TGTGCCACACGACAGGGTACGAACACTGAA. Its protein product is CATRQGTNTE. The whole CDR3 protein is CATRQGTNTEAFF.

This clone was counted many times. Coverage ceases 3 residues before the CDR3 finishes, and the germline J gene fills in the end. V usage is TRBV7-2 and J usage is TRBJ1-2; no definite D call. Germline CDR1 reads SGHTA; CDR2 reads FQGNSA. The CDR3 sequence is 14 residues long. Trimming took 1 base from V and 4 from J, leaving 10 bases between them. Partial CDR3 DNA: TGTGCCAGCAGCTTAGATGGCAGTTCCTATGGC. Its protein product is CASSLDGSSYG. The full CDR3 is CASSLDGSSYGYTF. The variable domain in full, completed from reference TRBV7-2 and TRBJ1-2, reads GAGVSQSPSNKVTEKGKDVELRCDPISGHTALYWYRQSLGQGLEFLIYFQGNSAPDKSGLPSDRFSAERTGGSVSTLTIQRTQQEDSAVYLCASSLDGSSYGYTFGSGTRLTVV.

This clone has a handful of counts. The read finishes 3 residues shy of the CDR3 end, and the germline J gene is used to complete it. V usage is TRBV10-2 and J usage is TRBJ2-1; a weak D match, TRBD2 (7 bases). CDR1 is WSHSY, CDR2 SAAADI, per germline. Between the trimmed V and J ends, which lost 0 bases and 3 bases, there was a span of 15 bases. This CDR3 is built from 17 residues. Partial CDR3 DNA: TGCGCCAGCAGTGAGTCCCCCGGCGGGGGCCTCTACAATGAG. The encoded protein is CASSESPGGGLYNE. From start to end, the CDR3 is CASSESPGGGLYNEQFF.

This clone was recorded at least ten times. CDR3 DNA (partial): TGTGCCAGCAGCCAAAGCCTCCGGGATGAG. It specifies CASSQSLRDE. In full, the CDR3 reads CASSQSLRDEQFF. J is TRBJ2-1 and V is TRBV7-2, with no clear D. The read stops 3 residues short of the end of the CDR3; the missing end is completed from the germline J gene. The CDR3 is made up of 13 amino acids. With 5 bases removed from V and 8 bases from J, the gap between germline ends came to 13 bases. Germline V gene lookup returns CDR1 SGHTA and CDR2 FQGNSA. The full variable domain, its missing parts supplied by reference TRBV7-2 and TRBJ2-1, is GAGVSQSPSNKVTEKGKDVELRCDPISGHTALYWYRQSLGQGLEFLIYFQGNSAPDKSGLPSDRFSAERTGGSVSTLTIQRTQQEDSAVYLCASSQSLRDEQFFGPGTRLTVL.

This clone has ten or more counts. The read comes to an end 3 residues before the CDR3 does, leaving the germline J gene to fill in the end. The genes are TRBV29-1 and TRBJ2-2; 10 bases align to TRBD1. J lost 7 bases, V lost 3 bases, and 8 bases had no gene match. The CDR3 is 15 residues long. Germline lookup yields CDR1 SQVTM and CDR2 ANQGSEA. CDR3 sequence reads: CSVEVDRGRFGELFF. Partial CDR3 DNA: TGCAGCGTTGAGGTCGACAGGGGGCGTTTCGGGGAG.

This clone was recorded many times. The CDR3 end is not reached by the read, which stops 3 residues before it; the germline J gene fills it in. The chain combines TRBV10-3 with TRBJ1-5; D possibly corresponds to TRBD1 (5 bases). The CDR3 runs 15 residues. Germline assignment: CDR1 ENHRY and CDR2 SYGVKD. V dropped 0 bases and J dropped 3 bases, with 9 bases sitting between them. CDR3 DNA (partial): TGTGCCATCAGTGAGTCGGGGCAGCTCAATCAGCCC. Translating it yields CAISESGQLNQP. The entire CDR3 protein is CAISESGQLNQPQHF.

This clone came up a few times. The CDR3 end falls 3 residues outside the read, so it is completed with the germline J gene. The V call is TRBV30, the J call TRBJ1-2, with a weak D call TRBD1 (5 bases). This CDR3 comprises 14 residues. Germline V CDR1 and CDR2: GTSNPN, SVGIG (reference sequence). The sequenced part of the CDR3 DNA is TGTGCCTGGAGTGAAGGGGCCCGCACAGATACC. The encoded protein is CAWSEGARTDT. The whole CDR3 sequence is CAWSEGARTDTYTF.

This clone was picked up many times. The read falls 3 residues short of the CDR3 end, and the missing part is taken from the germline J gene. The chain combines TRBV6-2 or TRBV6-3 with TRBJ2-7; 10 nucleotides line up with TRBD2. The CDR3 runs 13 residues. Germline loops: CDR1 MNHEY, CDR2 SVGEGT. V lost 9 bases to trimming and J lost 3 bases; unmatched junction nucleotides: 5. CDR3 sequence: CASWTSGRYEQYF. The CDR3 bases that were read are TGTGCCAGTTGGACTAGCGGACGCTACGAG.

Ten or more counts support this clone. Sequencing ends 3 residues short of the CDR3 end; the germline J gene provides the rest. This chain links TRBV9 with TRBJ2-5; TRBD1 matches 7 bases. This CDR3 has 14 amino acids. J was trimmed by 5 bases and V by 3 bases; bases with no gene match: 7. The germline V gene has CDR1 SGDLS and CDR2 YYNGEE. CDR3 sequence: CASSAWDSPETQYF. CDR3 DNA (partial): TGTGCCAGCAGCGCCTGGGACAGCCCCGAGACC.

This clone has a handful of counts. CDR3 DNA, as far as it was read: TGTGCCAGCAGCTTAGGTCAGAATTCTCAAGAGACG. Its translation is CASSLGQNSQET. The complete CDR3 protein is CASSLGQNSQETQYF. This rearrangement joins TRBV11-2 to TRBJ2-3; D is uncertain. The read gets to within 3 residues of the CDR3 end, and the germline J gene fills in the rest. CDR3 size: 15 residues. Looked up from germline, CDR1 is SGHAT and CDR2 is FQNNGV. Complete variable domain (other parts from reference TRBV11-2 and TRBJ2-3): EAGVAQSPRYKIIEKRQSVAFWCNPISGHATLYWYQQILGQGPKLLIQFQNNGVVDDSQLPKDRFSAERLKGVDSTLKIQPAKLEDSAVYLCASSLGQNSQETQYFGPGTRLTVL.

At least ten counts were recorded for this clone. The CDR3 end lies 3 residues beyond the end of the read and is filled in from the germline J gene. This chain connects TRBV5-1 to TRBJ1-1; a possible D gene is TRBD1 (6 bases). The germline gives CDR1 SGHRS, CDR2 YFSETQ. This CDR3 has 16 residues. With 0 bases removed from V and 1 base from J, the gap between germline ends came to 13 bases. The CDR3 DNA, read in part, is TGCGCCAGCAGCTTGGGAGCCGGGACAAAGAACACTGAA. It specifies CASSLGAGTKNTE. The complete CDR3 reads CASSLGAGTKNTEAFF.

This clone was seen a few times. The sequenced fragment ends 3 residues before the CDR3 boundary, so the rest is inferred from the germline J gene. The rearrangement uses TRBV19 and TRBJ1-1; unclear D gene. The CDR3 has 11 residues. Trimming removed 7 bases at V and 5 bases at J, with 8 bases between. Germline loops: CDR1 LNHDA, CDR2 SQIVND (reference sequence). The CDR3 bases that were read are TGTGCCAGTATTTATCGGACTGAA. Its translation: CASIYRTE. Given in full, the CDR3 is CASIYRTEAFF.

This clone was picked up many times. CDR3 protein: CAISDLAGGHNEQYF. The sequenced CDR3 bases are TGTGCCATCAGTGATCTGGCGGGGGGCCACAACGAG. The V gene is TRBV10-3, the J gene TRBJ2-7; 8 nucleotides agree with TRBD2. The read gets to within 3 residues of the CDR3 end, and the germline J gene fills in the rest. This CDR3 comprises 15 residues. CDR1 and CDR2 (germline): ENHRY, SYGVKD. Unmatched junction bases numbered 9, after V lost 3 bases and J lost 5 bases.

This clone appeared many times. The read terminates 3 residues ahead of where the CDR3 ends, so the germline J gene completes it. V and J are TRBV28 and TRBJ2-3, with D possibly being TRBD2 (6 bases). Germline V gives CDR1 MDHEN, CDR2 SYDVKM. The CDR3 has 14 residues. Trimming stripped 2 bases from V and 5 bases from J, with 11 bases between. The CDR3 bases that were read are TGTGCCAGCAGTTTAGCCGGGGGAGGAGATACG. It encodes CASSLAGGGDT. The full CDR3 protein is CASSLAGGGDTQYF. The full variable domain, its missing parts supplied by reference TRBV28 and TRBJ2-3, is DVKVTQSSRYLVKRTGEKVFLECVQDMDHENMFWYRQDPGLGLRLIYFSYDVKMKEKGDIPEGYSVSREKKERFSLILESASTNQTSMYLCASSLAGGGDTQYFGPGTRLTVL.

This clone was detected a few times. CDR3 DNA (partial): TGTGCCAGCAGCTTGAGATTGAGGGACACTGAA. It yields the protein CASSLRLRDTE. The complete CDR3 reads CASSLRLRDTEAFF. V usage is TRBV13 and J usage is TRBJ1-1; D unclear. The read terminates 3 residues ahead of where the CDR3 ends, so the germline J gene completes it. V lost 3 bases to trimming and J lost 3 bases, with 11 bases between them. CDR3 length equals 14 residues. The germline V gene has CDR1 PRHDT and CDR2 FYEKMQ (reference sequence).

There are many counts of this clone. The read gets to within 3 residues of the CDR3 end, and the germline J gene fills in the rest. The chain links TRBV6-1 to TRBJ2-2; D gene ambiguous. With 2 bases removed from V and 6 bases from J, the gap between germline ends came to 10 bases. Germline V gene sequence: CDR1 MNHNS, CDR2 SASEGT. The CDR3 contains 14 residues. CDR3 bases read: TGTGCCAGCAGTGAAATGAACATGTCCGGGGAG. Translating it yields CASSEMNMSGE. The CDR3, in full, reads CASSEMNMSGELFF.

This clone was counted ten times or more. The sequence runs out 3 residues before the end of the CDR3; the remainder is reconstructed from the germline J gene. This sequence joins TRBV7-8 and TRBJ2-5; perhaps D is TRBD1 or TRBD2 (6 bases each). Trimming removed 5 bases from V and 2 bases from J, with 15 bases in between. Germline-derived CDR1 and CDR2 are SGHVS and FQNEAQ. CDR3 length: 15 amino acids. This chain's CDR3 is CASSPVEGEQETQYF. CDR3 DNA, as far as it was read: TGTGCCAGCAGCCCAGTGGAGGGGGAGCAAGAGACC.

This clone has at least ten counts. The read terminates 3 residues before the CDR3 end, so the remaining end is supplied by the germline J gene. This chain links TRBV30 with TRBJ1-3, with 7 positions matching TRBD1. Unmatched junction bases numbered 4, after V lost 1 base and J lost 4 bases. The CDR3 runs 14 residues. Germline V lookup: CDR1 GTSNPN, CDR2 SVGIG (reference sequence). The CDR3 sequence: CAWSEGGWGNTIYF. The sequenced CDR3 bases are TGTGCCTGGAGTGAAGGGGGCTGGGGAAACACC.

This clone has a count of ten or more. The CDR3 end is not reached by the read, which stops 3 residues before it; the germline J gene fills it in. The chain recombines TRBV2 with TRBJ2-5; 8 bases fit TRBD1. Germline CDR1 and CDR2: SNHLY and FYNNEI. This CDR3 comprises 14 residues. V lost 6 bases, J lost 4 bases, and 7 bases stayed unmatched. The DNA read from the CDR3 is TGTGCCAGCAGCCGCGCACAGGGGGTAGAGACC. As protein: CASSRAQGVET. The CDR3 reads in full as CASSRAQGVETQYF.

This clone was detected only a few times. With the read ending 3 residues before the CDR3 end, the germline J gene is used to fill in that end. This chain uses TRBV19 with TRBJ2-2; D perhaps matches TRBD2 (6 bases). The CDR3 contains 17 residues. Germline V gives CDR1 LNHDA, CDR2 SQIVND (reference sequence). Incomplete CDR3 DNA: TGTGCCAGTAGTATCCTCGGGGGTGGGGCAACTAATGAAAAG. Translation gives CASSILGGGATNEK. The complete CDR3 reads CASSILGGGATNEKLFF.

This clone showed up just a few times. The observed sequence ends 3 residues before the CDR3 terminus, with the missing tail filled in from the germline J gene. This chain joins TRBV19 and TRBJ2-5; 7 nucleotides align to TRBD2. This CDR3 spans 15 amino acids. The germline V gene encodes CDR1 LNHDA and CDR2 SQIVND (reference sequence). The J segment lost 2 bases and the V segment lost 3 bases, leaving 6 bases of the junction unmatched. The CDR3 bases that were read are TGTGCCAGTAGTATGGTCCAAGCGGGGCAAGAGACC. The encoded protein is CASSMVQAGQET. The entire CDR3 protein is CASSMVQAGQETQYF.